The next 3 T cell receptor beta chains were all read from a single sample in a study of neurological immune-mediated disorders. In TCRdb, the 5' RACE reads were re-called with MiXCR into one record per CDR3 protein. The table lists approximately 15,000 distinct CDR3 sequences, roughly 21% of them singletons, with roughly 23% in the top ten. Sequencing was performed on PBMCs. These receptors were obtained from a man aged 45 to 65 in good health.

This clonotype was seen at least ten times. Here the CDR3 reads CASSLDSNQPQHF. DNA for the CDR3: TGTGCCAGCAGTTTAGACTCCAATCAGCCCCAGCATTTT. This chain uses TRBV12-3 or TRBV12-4 with TRBJ1-5; D is ambiguous. The ends were cut back, 1 base at V and 3 bases at J, with 4 bases in the middle. CDR3 size: 13 residues.

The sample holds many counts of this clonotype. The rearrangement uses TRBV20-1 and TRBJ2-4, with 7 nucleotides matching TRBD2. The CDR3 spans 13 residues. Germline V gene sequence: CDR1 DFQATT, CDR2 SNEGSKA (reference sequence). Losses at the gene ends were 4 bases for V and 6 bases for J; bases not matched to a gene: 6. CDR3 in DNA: TGCAGTGCTAATCGGGAGGTTGGAAACATTCAGTACTTC. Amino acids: CSANREVGNIQYF.

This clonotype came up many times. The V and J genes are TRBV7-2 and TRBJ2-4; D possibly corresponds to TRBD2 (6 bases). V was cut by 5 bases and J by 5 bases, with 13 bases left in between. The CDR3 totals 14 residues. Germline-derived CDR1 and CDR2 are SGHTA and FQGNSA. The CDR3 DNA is TGTGCCAGCAGCCTCGGGCGGGGCCAAAACATTCAGTACTTC. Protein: CASSLGRGQNIQYF. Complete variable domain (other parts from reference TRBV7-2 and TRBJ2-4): GAGVSQSPSNKVTEKGKDVELRCDPISGHTALYWYRQSLGQGLEFLIYFQGNSAPDKSGLPSDRFSAERTGGSVSTLTIQRTQQEDSAVYLCASSLGRGQNIQYFGAGTRLSVL.